Sequencing of this T cell receptor beta chain was carried out in a study of T cell repertoires in cytomegalovirus infection (dated by TCRdb to the late 2010s). About the study as a whole: Donor HLA type was relevant to the analysis, because carriage of CMV infection together with the matching HLA type was indicated by public TCR beta signatures.

Broader findings and caveats from the paper: Cumulative frequency of public TCR beta family members discriminated carriers of CMV infection plus the relevant HLA type in this cohort and an independent approximately 370-donor cohort. The ex vivo response was dominated by HLA-C-restricted CMV-specific TCR beta clonotypes, and the single most frequent clonotype in two of eight donors was supplied by these HLA-C-restricted clonotypes.

The instrument given in TCRdb is Illumina HiSeq 1500. TCRdb itself trimmed the public reads at Q25 with fastp, ran MiXCR and retained productive beta chains. Merged by CDR3 protein, the rows form single entries marked with the most common genes and DNA. This sample holds 160,000 or so distinct CDR3 sequences; roughly 15% were observed only once. Roughly a sixth of the sample lies in the top ten. Concerning this clonotype: Its recognized antigen is unknown. Per-base quality was not reported, and no clone a single base away is much larger than it.

V lost 0 bases and J lost 2 bases, and the count of bases not matched to a germline gene is 5. CDR1 and CDR2 were assigned from the germline V gene (reference sequence) as DFQATT and SNEGSKA. From cysteine to phenylalanine, the CDR3 is 16 amino acids long. Just the 48-base CDR3 DNA is kept, in frame starting at base 1. This receptor was identified in a human donor in good health (CMV status not recorded). Some clones in this sample may be carry-over from other donors' samples. Sequencing used CD8+ T cells from PBMCs. The chain was built from TRBV20-1 and TRBJ2-1, with 9 central nucleotides matching TRBD2. The CDR3 region has the sequence CSARDLAGSPYNEQFF. The nucleotides are TGCAGTGCTAGAGATCTAGCGGGATCGCCCTACAATGAGCAGTTCTTC.